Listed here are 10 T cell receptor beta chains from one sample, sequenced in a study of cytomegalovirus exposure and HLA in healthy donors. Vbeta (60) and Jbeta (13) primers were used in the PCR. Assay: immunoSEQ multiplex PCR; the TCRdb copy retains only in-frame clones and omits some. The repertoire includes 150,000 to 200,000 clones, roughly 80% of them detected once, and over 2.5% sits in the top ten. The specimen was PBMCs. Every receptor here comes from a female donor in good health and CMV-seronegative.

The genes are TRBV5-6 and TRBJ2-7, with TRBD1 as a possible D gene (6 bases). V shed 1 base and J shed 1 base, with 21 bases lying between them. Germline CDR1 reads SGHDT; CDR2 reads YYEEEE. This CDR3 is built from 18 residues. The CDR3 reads CASSLNRRRTVRSYEQYF. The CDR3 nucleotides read TGTGCCAGCAGCTTGAACCGCCGTCGGACAGTACGGTCCTACGAGCAGTACTTC.

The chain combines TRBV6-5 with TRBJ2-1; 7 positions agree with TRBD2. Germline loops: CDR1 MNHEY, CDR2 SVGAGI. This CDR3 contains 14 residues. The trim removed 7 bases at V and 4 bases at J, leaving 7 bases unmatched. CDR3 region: CASTLSGAYNEQFF. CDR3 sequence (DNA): TGTGCCAGCACCTTAAGCGGGGCTTACAATGAGCAGTTCTTC.

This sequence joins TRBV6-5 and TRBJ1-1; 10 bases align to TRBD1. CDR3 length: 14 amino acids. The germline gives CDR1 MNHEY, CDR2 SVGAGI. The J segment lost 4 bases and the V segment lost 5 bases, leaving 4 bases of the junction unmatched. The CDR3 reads CASSKGQGVTEAFF. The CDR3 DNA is TGTGCCAGCAGTAAAGGACAGGGGGTCACTGAAGCTTTCTTT.

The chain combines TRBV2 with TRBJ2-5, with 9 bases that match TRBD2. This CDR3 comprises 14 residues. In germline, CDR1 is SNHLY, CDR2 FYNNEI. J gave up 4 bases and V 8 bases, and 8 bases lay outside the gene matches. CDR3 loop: CASEKRGVRETQYF. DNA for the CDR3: TGTGCCAGCGAAAAGCGGGGGGTGAGAGAGACCCAGTACTTC.

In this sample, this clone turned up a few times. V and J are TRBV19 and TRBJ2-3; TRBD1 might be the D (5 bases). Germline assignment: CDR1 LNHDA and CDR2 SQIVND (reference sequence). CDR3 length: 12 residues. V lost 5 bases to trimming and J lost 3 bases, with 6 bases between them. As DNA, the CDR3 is TGTGCCAGTAGTCCAGGGACAGATACGCAGTATTTT. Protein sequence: CASSPGTDTQYF.

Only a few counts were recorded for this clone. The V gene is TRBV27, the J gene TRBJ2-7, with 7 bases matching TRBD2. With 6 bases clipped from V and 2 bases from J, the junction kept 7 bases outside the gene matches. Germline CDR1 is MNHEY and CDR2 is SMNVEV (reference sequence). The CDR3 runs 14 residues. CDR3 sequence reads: CASRSGAGPYEQYF. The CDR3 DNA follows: TGTGCCAGCAGAAGCGGGGCGGGACCCTACGAGCAGTACTTC.

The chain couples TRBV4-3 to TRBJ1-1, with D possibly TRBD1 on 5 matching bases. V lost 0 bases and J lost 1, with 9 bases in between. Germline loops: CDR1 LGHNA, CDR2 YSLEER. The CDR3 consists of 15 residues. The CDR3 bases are TGCGCCAGCAGCCAAGATTGGGGCGGGAACACTGAAGCTTTCTTT. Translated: CASSQDWGGNTEAFF.

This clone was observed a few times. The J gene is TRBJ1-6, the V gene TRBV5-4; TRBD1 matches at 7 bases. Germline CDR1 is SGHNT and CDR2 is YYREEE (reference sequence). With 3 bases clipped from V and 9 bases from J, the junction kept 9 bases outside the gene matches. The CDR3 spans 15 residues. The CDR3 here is CASSSWDSRGSPLHF. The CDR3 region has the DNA TGTGCCAGCAGCTCCTGGGACAGTAGAGGTTCACCCCTCCACTTT. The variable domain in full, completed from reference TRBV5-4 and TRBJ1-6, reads ETGVTQSPTHLIKTRGQQVTLRCSSQSGHNTVSWYQQALGQGPQFIFQYYREEENGRGNFPPRFSGLQFPNYSSELNVNALELDDSALYLCASSSWDSRGSPLHFGNGTRLTVT.

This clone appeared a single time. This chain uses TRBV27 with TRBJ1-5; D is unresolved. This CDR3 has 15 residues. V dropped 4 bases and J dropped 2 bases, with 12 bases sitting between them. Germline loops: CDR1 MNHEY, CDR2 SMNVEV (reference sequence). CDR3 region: CASSSDSRGNQPQHF. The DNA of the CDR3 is TGTGCCAGCAGTTCGGACTCAAGGGGCAATCAGCCCCAGCATTTT.

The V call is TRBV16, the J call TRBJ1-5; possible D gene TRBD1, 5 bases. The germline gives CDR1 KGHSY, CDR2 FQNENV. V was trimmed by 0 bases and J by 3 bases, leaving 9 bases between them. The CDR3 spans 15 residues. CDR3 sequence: CASSQSSGLNQPQHF. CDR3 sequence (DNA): TGTGCCAGCAGCCAATCCTCAGGGCTCAATCAGCCCCAGCATTTT.